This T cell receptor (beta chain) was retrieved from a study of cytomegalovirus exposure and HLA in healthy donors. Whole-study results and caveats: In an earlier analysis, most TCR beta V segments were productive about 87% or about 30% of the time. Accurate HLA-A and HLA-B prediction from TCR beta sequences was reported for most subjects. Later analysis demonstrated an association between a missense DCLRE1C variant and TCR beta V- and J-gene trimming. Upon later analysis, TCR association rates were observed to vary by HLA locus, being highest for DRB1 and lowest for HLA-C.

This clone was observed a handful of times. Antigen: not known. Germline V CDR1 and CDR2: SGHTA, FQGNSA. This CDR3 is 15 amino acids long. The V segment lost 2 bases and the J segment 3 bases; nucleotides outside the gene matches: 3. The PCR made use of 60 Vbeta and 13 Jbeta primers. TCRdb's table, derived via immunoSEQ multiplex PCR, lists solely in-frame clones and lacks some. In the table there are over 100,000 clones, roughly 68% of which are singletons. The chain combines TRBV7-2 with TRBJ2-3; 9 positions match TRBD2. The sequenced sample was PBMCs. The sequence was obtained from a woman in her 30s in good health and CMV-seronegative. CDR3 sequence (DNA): TGTGCCAGCAGCTTACTAGCGGGGAGGACAGATACGCAGTATTTT. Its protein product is CASSLLAGRTDTQYF.